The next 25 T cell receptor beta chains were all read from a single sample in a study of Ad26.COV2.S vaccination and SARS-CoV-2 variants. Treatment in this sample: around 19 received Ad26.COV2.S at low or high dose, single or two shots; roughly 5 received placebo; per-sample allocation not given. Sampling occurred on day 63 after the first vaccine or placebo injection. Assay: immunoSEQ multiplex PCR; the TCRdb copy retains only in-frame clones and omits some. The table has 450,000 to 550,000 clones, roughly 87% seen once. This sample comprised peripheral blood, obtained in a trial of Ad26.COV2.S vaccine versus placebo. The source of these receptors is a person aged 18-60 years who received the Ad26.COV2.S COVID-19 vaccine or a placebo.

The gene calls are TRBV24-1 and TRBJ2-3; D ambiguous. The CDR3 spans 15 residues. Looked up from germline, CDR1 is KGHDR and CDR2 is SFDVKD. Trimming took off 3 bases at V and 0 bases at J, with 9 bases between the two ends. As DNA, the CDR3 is TGTGCCACCAGTGATCTCACTCTTAGCACAGATACGCAGTATTTT. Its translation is CATSDLTLSTDTQYF.

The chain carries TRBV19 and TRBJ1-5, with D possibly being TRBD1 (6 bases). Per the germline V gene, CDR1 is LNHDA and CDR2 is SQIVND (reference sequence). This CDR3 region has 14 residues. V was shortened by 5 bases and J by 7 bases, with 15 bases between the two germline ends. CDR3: CASSEQTGSQPQHF. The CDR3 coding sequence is TGTGCCAGTAGTGAACAGACAGGCTCCCAGCCCCAGCATTTT.

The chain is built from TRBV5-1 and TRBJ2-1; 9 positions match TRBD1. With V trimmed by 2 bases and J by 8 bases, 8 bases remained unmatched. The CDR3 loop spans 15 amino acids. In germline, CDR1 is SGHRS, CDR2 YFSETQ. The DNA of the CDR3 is TGCGCCAGCAGCTTACCTGGGACAGGGATCGATGAGCAGTTCTTC. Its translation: CASSLPGTGIDEQFF.

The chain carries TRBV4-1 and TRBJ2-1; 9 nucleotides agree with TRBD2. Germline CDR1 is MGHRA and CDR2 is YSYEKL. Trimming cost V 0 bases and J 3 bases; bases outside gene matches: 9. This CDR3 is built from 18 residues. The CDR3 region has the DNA TGCGCCAGCAGCCAAGATTCGGCTAGCGGGGCCTACTACAATGAGCAGTTCTTC. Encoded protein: CASSQDSASGAYYNEQFF.

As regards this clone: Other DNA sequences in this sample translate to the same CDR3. CDR3 DNA sequence: TGTGCCAGCAGCCTCGGGACAGGGAATGAAAAACTGTTTTTT. As protein: CASSLGTGNEKLFF. This rearrangement joins TRBV7-9 to TRBJ1-4, with 9 bases matching TRBD1. The germline gives CDR1 SEHNR, CDR2 FQNEAQ (reference sequence). The length of the CDR3 is 14 residues. Germline trimming cut 5 bases from V and 5 bases from J; bases unmatched to any gene: 3.

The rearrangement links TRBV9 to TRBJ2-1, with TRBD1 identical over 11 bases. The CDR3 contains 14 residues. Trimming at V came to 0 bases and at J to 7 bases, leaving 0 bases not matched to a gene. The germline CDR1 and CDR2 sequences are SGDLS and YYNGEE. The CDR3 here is CASSVGDRGNEQFF. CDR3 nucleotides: TGTGCCAGCAGCGTAGGGGACAGGGGGAATGAGCAGTTCTTC.

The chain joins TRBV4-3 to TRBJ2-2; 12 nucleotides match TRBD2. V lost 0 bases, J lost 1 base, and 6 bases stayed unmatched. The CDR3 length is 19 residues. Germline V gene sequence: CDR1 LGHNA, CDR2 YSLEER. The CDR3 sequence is CASSQEETSGSLNTGELFF. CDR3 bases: TGCGCCAGCAGCCAAGAGGAGACTAGCGGGAGTTTGAACACCGGGGAGCTGTTTTTT.

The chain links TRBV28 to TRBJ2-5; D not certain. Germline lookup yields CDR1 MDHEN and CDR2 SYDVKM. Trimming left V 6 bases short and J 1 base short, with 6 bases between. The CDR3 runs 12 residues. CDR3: CASRGVQETQYF. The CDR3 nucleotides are TGTGCCAGCAGAGGCGTCCAAGAGACCCAGTACTTC.

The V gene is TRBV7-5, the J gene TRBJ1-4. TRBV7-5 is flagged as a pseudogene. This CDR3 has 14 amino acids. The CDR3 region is CVRSTEPKNEKLFF. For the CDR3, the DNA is TGTGTCAGAAGCACGGAACCCAAGAATGAAAAACTGTTTTTT.

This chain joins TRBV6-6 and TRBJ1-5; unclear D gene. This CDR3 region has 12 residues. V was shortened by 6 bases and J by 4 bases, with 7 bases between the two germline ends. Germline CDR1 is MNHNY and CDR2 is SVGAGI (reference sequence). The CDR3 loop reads CASRGGNQPQHF. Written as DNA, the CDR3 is TGTGCCAGCAGGGGTGGGAATCAGCCCCAGCATTTT.

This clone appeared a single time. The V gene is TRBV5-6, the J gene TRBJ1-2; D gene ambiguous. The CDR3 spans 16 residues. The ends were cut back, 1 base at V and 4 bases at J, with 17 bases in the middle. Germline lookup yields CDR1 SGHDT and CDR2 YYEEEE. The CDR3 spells CASSLLVHFNFYGYTF. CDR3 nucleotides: TGTGCCAGCAGCTTGTTGGTGCACTTCAACTTCTATGGCTACACCTTC.

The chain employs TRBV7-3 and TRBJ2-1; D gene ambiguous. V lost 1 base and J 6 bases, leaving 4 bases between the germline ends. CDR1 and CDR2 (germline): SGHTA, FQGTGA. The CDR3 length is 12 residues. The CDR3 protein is CASSLSGNEQFF. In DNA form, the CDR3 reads TGTGCCAGCAGCTTAAGCGGCAATGAGCAGTTCTTC.

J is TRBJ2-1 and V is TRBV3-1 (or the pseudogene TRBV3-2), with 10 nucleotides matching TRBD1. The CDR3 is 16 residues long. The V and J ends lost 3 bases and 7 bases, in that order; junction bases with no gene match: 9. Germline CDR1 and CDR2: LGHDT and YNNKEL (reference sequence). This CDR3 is CASSQPGQGNSNEQFF. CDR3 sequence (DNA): TGTGCCAGCAGCCAGCCGGGACAGGGGAACAGTAATGAGCAGTTCTTC.

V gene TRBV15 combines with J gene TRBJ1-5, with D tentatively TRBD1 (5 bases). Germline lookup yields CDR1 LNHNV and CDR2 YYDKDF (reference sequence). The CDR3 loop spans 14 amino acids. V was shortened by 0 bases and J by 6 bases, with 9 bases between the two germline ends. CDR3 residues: CATSRDRRGQPQHF. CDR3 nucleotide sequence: TGTGCCACCAGCAGAGATAGAAGGGGTCAGCCCCAGCATTTT.

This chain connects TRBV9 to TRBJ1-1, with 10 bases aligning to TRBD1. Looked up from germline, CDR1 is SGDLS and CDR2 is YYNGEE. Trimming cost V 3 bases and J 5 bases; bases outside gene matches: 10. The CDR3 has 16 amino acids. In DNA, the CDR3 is TGTGCCAGCAGCGGCCGGGACAGGGGATGGAGGACTGAAGCTTTCTTT. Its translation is CASSGRDRGWRTEAFF.

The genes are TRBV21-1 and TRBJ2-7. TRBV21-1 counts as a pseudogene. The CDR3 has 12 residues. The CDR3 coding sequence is TGTGCCAGCAGAGGTAGCTCCTACGAGCAGTACGTC. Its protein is CASRGSSYEQYV.

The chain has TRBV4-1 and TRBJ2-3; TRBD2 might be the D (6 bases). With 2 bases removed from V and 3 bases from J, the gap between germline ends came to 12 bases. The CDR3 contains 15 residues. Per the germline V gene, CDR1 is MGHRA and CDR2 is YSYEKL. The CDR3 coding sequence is TGCGCCAGCAGCCAATCGGAGACTAGAACAGATACGCAGTATTTT. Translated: CASSQSETRTDTQYF.

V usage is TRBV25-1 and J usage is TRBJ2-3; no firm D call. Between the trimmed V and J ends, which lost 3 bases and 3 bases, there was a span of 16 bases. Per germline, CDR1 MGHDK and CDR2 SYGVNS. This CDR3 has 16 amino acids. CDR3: CASSEAGGIVTDTQYF. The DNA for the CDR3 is TGTGCCAGCAGTGAGGCTGGTGGGATTGTGACAGATACGCAGTATTTT.

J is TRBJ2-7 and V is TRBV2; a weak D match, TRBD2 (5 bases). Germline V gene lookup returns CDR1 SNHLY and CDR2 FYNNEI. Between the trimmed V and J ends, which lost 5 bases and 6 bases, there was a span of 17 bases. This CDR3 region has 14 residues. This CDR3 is CASSPTPGVVEQYF. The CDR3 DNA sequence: TGTGCCAGCAGTCCGACCCCCGGGGTCGTCGAGCAGTACTTC.

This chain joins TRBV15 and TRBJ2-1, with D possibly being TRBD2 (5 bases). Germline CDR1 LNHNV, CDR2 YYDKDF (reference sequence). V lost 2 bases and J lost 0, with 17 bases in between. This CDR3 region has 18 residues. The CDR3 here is CATSRFALGSDSYNEQFF. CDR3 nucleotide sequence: TGTGCCACCAGCAGATTCGCGTTGGGTAGCGACTCCTACAATGAGCAGTTCTTC.

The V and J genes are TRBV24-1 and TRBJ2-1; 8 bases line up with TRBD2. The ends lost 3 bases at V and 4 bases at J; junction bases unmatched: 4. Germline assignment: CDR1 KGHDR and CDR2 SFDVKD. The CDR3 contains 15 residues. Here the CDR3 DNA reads TGTGCCACCAGTGATCCGGGACTAGAGTACAATGAGCAGTTCTTC. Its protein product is CATSDPGLEYNEQFF.

This CDR3 is CASSLGGRGNEQFF. For the CDR3, the DNA is TGTGCCAGCAGCTTAGGGGGGAGGGGCAATGAGCAGTTCTTC. J is TRBJ2-1 and V is TRBV11-3; TRBD2 aligns across 7 bases. CDR1 and CDR2 (germline): SGHNT, YENEEA. This CDR3 is 14 amino acids long. V shed 1 base and J 6 bases; nucleotides not matched to a gene: 3. Looking up the rest from reference TRBV11-3 and TRBJ2-1 gives the full variable domain: EAGVVQSPRYKIIEKKQPVAFWCNPISGHNTLYWYLQNLGQGPELLIRYENEEAVDDSQLPKDRFSAERLKGVDSTLKIQPAELGDSAVYLCASSLGGRGNEQFFGPGTRLTVL.

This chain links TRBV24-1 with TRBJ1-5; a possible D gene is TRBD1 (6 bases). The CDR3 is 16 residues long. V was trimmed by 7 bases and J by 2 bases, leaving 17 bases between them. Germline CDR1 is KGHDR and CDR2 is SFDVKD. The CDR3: CATSDGGGWGNQPQHF. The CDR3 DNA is TGTGCCACCAGCGACGGTGGGGGCTGGGGCAATCAGCCCCAGCATTTT.

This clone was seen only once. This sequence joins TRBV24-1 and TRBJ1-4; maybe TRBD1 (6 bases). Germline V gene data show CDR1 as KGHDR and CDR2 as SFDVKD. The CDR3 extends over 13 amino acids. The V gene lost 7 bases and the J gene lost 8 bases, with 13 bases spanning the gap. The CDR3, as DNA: TGTGCCACCAGGAGGGGGGTGGAAGAAAAACTGTTTTTT. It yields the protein CATRRGVEEKLFF.

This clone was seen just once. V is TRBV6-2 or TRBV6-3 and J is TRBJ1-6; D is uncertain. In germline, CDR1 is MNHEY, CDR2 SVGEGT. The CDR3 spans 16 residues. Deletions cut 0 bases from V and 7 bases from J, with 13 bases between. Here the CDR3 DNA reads TGTGCCAGCAGTTACTCGGGCGCACGCCTGAATTCACCCCTCCACTTT. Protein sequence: CASSYSGARLNSPLHF.